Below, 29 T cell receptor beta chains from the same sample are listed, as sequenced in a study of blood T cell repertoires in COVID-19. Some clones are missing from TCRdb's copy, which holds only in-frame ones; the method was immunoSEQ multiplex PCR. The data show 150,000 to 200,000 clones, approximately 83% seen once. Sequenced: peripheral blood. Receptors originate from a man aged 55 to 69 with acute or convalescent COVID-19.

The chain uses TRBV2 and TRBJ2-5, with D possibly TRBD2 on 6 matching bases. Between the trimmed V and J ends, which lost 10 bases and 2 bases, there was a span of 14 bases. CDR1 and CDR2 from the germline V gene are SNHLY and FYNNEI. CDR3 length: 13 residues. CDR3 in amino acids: CAILGGLQETQYF. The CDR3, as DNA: TGTGCCATTCTCGGAGGGCTACAAGAGACCCAGTACTTC. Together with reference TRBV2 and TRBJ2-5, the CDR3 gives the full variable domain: EPEVTQTPSHQVTQMGQEVILRCVPISNHLYFYWYRQILGQKVEFLVSFYNNEISEKSEIFDDQFSVERPDGSNFTLKIRSTKLEDSAMYFCAILGGLQETQYFGPGTRLLVL.

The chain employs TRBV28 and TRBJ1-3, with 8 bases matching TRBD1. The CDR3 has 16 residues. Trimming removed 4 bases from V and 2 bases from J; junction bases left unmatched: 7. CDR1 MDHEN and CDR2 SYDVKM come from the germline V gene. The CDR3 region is CASSSPGGQAGNTIYF. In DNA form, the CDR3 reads TGTGCCAGCAGTTCTCCGGGGGGACAGGCTGGAAACACCATATATTTT.

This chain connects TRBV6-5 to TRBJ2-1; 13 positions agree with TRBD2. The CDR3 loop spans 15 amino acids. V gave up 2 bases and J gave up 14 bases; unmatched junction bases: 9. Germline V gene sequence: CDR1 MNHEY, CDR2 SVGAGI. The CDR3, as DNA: TGTGCCAGCAGTTACGGGACTAGCGGGACCCGTGTGAAGTTCTTC. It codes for CASSYGTSGTRVKFF.

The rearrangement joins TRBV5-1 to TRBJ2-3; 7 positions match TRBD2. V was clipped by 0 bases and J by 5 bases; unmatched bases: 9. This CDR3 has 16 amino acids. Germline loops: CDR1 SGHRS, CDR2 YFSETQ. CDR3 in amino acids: CASSLVSGPGGDTQYF. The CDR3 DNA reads TGCGCCAGCAGCTTGGTGTCAGGGCCGGGGGGAGATACGCAGTATTTT.

The CDR3 sequence is CASTRQGSNSGNTIYF. The CDR3 DNA reads TGTGCCAGCACCCGACAGGGGTCAAACTCTGGAAACACCATATATTTT. This rearrangement joins TRBV3-1 (or the pseudogene TRBV3-2) to TRBJ1-3, with TRBD1 identical over 8 bases. J lost 0 bases, V lost 7 bases, and 8 bases had no gene match. There are 16 residues in the CDR3. Germline assignment: CDR1 LGHDT and CDR2 YNNKEL (reference sequence).

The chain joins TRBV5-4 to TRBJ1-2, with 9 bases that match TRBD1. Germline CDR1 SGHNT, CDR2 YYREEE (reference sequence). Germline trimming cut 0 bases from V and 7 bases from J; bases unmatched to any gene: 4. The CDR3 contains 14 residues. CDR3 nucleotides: TGTGCCAGCAGCTTGGTGGGACAGGGTGGTGGCTACACCTTC. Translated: CASSLVGQGGGYTF.

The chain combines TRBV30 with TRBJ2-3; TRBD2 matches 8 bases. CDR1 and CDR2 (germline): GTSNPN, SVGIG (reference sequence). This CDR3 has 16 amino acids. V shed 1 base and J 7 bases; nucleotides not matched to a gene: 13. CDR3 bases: TGTGCCTGGAGTGCTGAACTAGCGGAGGCCGCCAATACGCAGTATTTT. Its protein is CAWSAELAEAANTQYF.

CDR3: CASSLGLAGRQTQYF. CDR3 bases: TGTGCCAGCAGCCTGGGACTAGCGGGGCGGCAGACCCAGTACTTC. The rearrangement joins TRBV7-2 to TRBJ2-5; 13 bases map to TRBD2. V lost 5 bases to trimming and J lost 6 bases; unmatched junction nucleotides: 6. Germline V gene lookup returns CDR1 SGHTA and CDR2 FQGNSA. This CDR3 region has 15 residues.

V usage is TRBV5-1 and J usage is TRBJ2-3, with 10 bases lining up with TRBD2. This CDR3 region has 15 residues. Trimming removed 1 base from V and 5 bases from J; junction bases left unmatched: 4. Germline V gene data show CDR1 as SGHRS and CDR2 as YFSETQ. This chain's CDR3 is CASSLSSGSVDTQYF. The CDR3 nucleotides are TGCGCCAGCAGCTTGTCTAGCGGGAGTGTAGATACGCAGTATTTT.

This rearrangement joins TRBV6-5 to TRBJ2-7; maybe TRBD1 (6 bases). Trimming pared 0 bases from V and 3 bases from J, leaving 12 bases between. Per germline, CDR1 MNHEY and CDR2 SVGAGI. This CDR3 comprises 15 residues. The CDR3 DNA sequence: TGTGCCAGCAGTTACTCGACCCAGGGGTACTACGAGCAGTACTTC. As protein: CASSYSTQGYYEQYF.

This CDR3 reads CASSFRRGQYNQPQHF. DNA for the CDR3: TGTGCCAGCAGTTTCCGCAGAGGACAGTACAATCAGCCCCAGCATTTT. The chain joins TRBV28 to TRBJ1-5; possibly TRBD1 for D (6 bases). Germline CDR1 reads MDHEN; CDR2 reads SYDVKM. The CDR3 contains 16 residues. The germline V and J ends were trimmed by 3 bases and 3 bases, with 15 bases remaining between them.

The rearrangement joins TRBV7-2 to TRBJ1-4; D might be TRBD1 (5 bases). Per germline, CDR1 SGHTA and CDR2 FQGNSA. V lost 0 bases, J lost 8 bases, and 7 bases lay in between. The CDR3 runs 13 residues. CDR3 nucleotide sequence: TGTGCCAGCAGCTTAGCGGGGCGGGAAAAACTGTTTTTT. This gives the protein CASSLAGREKLFF. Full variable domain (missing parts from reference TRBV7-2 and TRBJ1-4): GAGVSQSPSNKVTEKGKDVELRCDPISGHTALYWYRQSLGQGLEFLIYFQGNSAPDKSGLPSDRFSAERTGGSVSTLTIQRTQQEDSAVYLCASSLAGREKLFFGSGTQLSVL.

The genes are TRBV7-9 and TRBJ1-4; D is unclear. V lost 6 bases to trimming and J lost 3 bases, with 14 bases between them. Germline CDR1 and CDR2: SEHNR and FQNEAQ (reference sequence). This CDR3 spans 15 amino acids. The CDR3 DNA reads TGTGCCAGCAGTTTCACGGAGGGTGCTAATGAAAAACTGTTTTTT. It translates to CASSFTEGANEKLFF.

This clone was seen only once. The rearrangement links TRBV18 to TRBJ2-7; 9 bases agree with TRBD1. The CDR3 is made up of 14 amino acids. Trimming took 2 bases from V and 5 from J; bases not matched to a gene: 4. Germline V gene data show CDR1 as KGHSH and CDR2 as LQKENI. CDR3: CASSPVGQGNEQYF. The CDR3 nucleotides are TGTGCCAGCTCACCAGTGGGACAGGGAAACGAGCAGTACTTC.

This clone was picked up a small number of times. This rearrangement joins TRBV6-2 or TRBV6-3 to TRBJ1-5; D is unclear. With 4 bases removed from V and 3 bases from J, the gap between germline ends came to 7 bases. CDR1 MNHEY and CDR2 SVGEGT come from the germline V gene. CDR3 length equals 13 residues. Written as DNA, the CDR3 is TGTGCCAGCAGTTGGAGTAACAATCAGCCCCAGCATTTT. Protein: CASSWSNNQPQHF.

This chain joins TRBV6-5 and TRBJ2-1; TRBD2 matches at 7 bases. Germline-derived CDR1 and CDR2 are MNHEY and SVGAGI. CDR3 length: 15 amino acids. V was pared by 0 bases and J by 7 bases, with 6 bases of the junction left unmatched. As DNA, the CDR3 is TGTGCCAGCAGTTACTCAAGGACTAGAGTGAATGAGCAGTTCTTC. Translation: CASSYSRTRVNEQFF.

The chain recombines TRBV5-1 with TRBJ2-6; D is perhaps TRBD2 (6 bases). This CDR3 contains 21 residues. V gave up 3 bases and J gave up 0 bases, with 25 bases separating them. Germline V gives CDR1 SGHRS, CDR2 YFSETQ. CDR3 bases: TGCGCCAGCAGCTCGGATGGAGGGTTGTCGACACGGCACTCTGGGGCCAACGTCCTGACTTTC. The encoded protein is CASSSDGGLSTRHSGANVLTF.

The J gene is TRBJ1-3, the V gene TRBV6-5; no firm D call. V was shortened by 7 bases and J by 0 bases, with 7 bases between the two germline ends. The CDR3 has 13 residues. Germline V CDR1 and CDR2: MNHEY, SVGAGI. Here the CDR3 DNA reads TGTGCCAGCAAACAGCTCTCTGGAAACACCATATATTTT. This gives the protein CASKQLSGNTIYF.

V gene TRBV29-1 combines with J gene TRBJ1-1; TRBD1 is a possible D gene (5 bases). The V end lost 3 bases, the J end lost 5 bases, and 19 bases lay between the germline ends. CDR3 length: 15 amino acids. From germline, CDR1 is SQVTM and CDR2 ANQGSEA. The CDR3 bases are TGCAGCGTTGAGGGGCTGGAAGGGCGGGGGACTGAAGCTTTCTTT. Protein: CSVEGLEGRGTEAFF.

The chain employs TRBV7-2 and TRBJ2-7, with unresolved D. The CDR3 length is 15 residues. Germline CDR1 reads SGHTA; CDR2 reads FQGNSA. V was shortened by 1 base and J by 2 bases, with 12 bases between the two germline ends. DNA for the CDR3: TGTGCCAGCAGCTTAGGTCGCGGAGCGCCCTACGAGCAGTACTTC. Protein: CASSLGRGAPYEQYF.

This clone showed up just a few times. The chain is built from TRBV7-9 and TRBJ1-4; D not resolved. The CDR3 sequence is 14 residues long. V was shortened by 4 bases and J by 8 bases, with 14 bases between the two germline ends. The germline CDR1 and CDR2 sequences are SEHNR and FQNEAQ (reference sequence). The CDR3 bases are TGTGCCAGCAGCTCCGGAGGGAGTGGGGAAAAACTGTTTTTT. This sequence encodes CASSSGGSGEKLFF.

CDR3 sequence (DNA): TGTGCCAGCAGTTACCTCACGGGGACAGGGGGCTACGAGCAGTACTTC. Its translation is CASSYLTGTGGYEQYF. The rearrangement uses TRBV6-5 and TRBJ2-7, with 11 bases lining up with TRBD1. From germline, CDR1 is MNHEY and CDR2 SVGAGI. With 2 bases clipped from V and 3 bases from J, the junction kept 6 bases outside the gene matches. This CDR3 region has 16 residues.

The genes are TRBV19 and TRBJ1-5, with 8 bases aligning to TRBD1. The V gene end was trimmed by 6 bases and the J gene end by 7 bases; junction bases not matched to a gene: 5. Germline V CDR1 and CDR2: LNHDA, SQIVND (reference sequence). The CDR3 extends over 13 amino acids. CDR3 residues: CASSDGQGQPQHF. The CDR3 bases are TGTGCCAGTAGCGATGGACAGGGACAGCCCCAGCATTTT.

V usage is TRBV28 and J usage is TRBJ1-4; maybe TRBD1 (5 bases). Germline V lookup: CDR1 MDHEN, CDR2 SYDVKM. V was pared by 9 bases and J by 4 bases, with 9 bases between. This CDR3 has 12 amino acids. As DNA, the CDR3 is TGTGCCAGTACAGGTTTTAATGAAAAACTGTTTTTT. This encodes CASTGFNEKLFF.

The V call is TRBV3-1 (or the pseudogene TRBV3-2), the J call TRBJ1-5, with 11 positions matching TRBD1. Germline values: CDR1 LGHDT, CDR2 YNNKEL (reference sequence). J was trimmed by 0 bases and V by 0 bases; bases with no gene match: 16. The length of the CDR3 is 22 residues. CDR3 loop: CASSQEEDRGPYSYYSNQPQHF. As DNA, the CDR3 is TGTGCCAGCAGCCAAGAAGAGGACAGGGGGCCCTATTCGTATTATAGCAATCAGCCCCAGCATTTT.

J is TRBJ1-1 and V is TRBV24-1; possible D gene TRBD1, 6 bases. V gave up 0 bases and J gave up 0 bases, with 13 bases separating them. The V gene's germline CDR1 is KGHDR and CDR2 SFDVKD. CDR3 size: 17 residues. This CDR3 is CATSDLLDSFMNTEAFF. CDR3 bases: TGTGCCACCAGTGATTTGCTGGACAGCTTCATGAACACTGAAGCTTTCTTT.

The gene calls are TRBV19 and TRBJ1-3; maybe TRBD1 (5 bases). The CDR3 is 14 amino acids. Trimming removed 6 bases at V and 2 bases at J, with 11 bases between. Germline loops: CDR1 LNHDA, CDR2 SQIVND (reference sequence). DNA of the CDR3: TGTGCCAGTAGGCCCGGACACACTGGAAACACCATATATTTT. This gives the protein CASRPGHTGNTIYF.

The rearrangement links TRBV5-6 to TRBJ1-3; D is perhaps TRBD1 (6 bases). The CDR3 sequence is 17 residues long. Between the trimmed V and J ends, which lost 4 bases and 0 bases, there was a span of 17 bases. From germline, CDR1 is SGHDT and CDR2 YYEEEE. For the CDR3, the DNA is TGTGCCAGCAGCCGGTATCAGGGGCTCACCTCTGGAAACACCATATATTTT. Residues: CASSRYQGLTSGNTIYF.

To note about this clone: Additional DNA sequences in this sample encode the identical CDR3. The CDR3 bases are TGTGCCAGCAGCGCCGGGACAGGGGGCGGTCAGCCCCAGCATTTT. Amino acids: CASSAGTGGGQPQHF. The chain links TRBV9 to TRBJ1-5; 12 bases are shared with TRBD1. There are 15 residues in the CDR3. Germline CDR1 is SGDLS and CDR2 is YYNGEE. V shed 3 bases, J shed 6 bases, and the junction held 4 bases outside the gene matches. Full variable domain (rest looked up from reference TRBV9 and TRBJ1-5): DSGVTQTPKHLITATGQRVTLRCSPRSGDLSVYWYQQSLDQGLQFLIQYYNGEERAKGNILERFSAQQFPDLHSELNLSSLELGDSALYFCASSAGTGGGQPQHFGDGTRLSIL.